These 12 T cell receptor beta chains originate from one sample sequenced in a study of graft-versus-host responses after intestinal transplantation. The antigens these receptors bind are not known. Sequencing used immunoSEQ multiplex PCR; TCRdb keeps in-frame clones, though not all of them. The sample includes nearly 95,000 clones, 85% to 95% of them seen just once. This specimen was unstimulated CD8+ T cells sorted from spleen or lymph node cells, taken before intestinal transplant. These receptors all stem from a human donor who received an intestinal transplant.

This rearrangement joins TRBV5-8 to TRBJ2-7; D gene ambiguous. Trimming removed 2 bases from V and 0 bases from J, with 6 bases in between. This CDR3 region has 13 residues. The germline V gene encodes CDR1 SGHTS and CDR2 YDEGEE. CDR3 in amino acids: CASSFESSYEQYF. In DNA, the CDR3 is TGTGCCAGCAGCTTTGAGAGCTCCTACGAGCAGTACTTC. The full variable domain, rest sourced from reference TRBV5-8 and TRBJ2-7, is EAGVTQSPTHLIKTRGQQATLRCSPISGHTSVYWYQQALGLGLQFLLWYDEGEERNRGNFPPRFSGRQFPNYSSELNVNALELEDSALYLCASSFESSYEQYFGPGTRLTVT.

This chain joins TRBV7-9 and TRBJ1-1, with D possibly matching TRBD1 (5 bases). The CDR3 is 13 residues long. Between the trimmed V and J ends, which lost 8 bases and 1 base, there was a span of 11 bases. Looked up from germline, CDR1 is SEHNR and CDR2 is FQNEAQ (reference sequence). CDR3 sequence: CASRQGTNTEAFF. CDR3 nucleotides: TGTGCCAGCCGCCAGGGTACGAACACTGAAGCTTTCTTT.

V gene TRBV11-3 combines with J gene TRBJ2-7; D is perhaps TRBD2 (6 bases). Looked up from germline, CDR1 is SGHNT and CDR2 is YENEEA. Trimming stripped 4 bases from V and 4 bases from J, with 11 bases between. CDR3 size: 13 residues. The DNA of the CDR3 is TGTGCCAGCAGCTCCCGCGGGGAATACGAGCAGTACTTC. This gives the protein CASSSRGEYEQYF.

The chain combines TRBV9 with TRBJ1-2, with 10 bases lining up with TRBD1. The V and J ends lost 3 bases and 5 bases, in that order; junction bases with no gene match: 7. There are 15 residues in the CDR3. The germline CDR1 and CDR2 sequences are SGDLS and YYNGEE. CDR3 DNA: TGTGCCAGCAGCGCCGGGACAGGGGTTGGGTATGGCTACACCTTC. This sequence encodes CASSAGTGVGYGYTF.

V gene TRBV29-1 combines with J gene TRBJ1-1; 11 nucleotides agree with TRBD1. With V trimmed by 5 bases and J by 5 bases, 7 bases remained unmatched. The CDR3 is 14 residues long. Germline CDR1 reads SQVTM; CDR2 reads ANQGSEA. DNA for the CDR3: TGCAGCGTTCATGCCGGGACAGGGGGGACTGAAGCTTTCTTT. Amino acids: CSVHAGTGGTEAFF.

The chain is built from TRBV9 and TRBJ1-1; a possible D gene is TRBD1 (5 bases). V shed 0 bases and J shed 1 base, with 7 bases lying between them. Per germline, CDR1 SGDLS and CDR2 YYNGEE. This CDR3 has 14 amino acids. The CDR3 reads CASSVGQGNTEAFF. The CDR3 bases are TGTGCCAGCAGCGTAGGGCAGGGGAACACTGAAGCTTTCTTT. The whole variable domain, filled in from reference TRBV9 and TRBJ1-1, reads DSGVTQTPKHLITATGQRVTLRCSPRSGDLSVYWYQQSLDQGLQFLIQYYNGEERAKGNILERFSAQQFPDLHSELNLSSLELGDSALYFCASSVGQGNTEAFFGQGTRLTVV.

CDR3 region: CASSDGTAPEQYF. The DNA of the CDR3 is TGCGCCAGCAGCGACGGGACAGCGCCCGAGCAGTACTTC. This chain uses TRBV5-1 with TRBJ2-7, with 7 bases that match TRBD1. The V gene's germline CDR1 is SGHRS and CDR2 YFSETQ. The trim removed 4 bases at V and 6 bases at J, leaving 7 bases unmatched. The CDR3 sequence is 13 residues long.

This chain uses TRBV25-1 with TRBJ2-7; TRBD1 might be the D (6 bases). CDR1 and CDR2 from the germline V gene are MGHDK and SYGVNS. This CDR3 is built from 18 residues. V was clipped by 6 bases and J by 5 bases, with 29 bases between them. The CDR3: CASRVGWRNPGQSDEQYF. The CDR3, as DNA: TGTGCCAGCAGAGTGGGGTGGAGAAATCCGGGACAAAGCGACGAGCAGTACTTC.

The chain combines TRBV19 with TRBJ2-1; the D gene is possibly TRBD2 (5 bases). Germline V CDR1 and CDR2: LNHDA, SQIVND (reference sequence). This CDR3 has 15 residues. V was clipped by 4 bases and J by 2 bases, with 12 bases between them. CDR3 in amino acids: CASSNVLEAYNEQFF. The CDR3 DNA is TGTGCCAGTAGTAACGTCTTGGAGGCCTACAATGAGCAGTTCTTC.

CDR3 in DNA: TGTGCCAGCAGCCCACCGACAGGGCAAACGAACACTGAAGCTTTCTTT. Its translation is CASSPPTGQTNTEAFF. The rearrangement uses TRBV7-9 and TRBJ1-1; the match to TRBD1 covers 7 bases. The V gene's germline CDR1 is SEHNR and CDR2 FQNEAQ (reference sequence). V lost 5 bases and J lost 1; bases outside the gene matches: 10. This CDR3 spans 16 amino acids.

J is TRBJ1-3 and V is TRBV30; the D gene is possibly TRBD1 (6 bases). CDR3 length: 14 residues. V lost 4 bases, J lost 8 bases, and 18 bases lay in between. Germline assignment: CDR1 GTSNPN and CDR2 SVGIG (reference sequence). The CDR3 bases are TGTGCCTGGACGGGGCAGGGGACGCAGGACACCATATATTTT. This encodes CAWTGQGTQDTIYF.

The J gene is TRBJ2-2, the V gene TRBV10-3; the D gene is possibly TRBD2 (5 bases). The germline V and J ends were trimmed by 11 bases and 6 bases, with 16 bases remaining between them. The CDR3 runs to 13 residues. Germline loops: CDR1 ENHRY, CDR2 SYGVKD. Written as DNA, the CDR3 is TGTGCCGCCCTCCATGAGGGCCCCGGGGAGCTGTTTTTT. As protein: CAALHEGPGELFF.